This T cell receptor (beta chain) was observed in a study of response to subunit inactivated influenza vaccine. Study-level results: Authors suggested each seasonal flu vaccination may recruit only limited numbers of new T cells.

V was cut by 7 bases and J by 1 base, with 19 bases left in between. The CDR3 totals 16 residues. This clonotype was seen many times. Its antigen is not known. TCRdb independently ran MiXCR on the RT-PCR reads; one entry per CDR3 protein. The sample consists of 500,000 to 600,000 distinct CDR3 sequences, 10% to 15% of them appearing once. The clonotype originates from a man aged 50 to 59 who received an inactivated influenza vaccine. V gene TRBV12-3 or TRBV12-4 combines with J gene TRBJ2-5, with D possibly matching TRBD2 (7 bases). The sequencing used PBMCs from blood, collected on the day of vaccination. The DNA of the CDR3 is TGTGCCAGCACCCTGGGGGGGCTAGCGGTCCAAGAGACCCAGTACTTC. It translates to CASTLGGLAVQETQYF.